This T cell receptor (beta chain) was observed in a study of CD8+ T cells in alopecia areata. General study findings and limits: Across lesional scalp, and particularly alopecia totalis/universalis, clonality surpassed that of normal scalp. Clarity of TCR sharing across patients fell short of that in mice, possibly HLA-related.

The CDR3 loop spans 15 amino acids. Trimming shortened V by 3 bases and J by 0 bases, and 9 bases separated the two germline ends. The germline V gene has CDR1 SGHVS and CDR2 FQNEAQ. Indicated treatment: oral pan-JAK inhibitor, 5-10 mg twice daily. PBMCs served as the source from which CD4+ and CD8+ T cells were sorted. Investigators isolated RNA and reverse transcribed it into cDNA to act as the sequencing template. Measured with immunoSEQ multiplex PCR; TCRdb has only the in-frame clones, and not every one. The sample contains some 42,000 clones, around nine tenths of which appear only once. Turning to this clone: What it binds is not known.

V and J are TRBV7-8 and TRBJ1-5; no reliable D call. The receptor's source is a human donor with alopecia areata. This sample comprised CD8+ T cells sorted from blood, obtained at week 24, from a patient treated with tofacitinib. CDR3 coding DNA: TGTGCCAGCAGCTTGGTAGGGAATAGCAATCAGCCCCAGCATTTT. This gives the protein CASSLVGNSNQPQHF.